Each of the 22 T cell receptor beta chains below was sequenced from the same sample in a study of OX40 agonist ivuxolimab in advanced cancers. The repertoire was sequenced with immunoSEQ multiplex PCR; TCRdb's copy has only in-frame clones and lacks some. The sample carries around 80,000 clones, 65% to 90% recorded once. Sequences were derived from CD4+ or CD8+ T cells sorted from blood, sampled in a trial of the OX40 agonist ivuxolimab. The receptors were sampled from an adult with an advanced solid tumor such as melanoma, head and neck, liver or kidney cancer.

J is TRBJ2-1 and V is TRBV25-1, with unresolved D. The CDR3 runs 13 residues. Germline CDR1 is MGHDK and CDR2 is SYGVNS. The germline V and J ends were trimmed by 4 bases and 8 bases, with 12 bases remaining between them. The CDR3 is CASSGLNFDEQFF. CDR3 DNA sequence: TGTGCCAGCAGTGGCCTTAACTTCGATGAGCAGTTCTTC. The complete variable domain, with remaining parts taken from reference TRBV25-1 and TRBJ2-1, reads EADIYQTPRYLVIGTGKKITLECSQTMGHDKMYWYQQDPGMELHLIHYSYGVNSTEKGDLSSESTVSRIRTEHFPLTLESARPSHTSQYLCASSGLNFDEQFFGPGTRLTVL.

The gene calls are TRBV15 and TRBJ1-5, with D unclear. The V gene lost 0 bases and the J gene lost 6 bases, with 6 bases spanning the gap. This CDR3 has 13 residues. CDR1 is LNHNV and CDR2 is YYDKDF in the germline V gene (reference sequence). The CDR3 protein is CATSRDLAQPQHF. In nucleotides, the CDR3 is TGTGCCACCAGCAGAGACCTCGCTCAGCCCCAGCATTTT. The full variable domain, with the rest looked up from reference TRBV15 and TRBJ1-5, is DAMVIQNPRYQVTQFGKPVTLSCSQTLNHNVMYWYQQKSSQAPKLLFHYYDKDFNNEADTPDNFQSRRPNTSFCFLDIRSPGLGDTAMYLCATSRDLAQPQHFGDGTRLSIL.

This sequence joins TRBV6-6 and TRBJ1-3, with D maybe TRBD1 (5 bases). Trimming took 6 bases from V and 2 from J, leaving 8 bases between them. CDR1 is MNHNY, CDR2 SVGAGI, per germline (reference sequence). The CDR3 consists of 13 residues. The CDR3 nucleotides are TGTGCCAGCAGAGGGGCAGCTGGAAACACCATATATTTT. The encoded protein is CASRGAAGNTIYF.

The V gene is TRBV19, the J gene TRBJ1-1, with D possibly matching TRBD1 (6 bases). The CDR3 consists of 14 residues. Trimming removed 5 bases from V and 1 base from J, with 11 bases in between. The germline V gene has CDR1 LNHDA and CDR2 SQIVND (reference sequence). The CDR3 DNA follows: TGTGCCAGTAGTCCAGGGGTACGGAACACTGAAGCTTTCTTT. Translation: CASSPGVRNTEAFF.

CDR3 residues: CASSLASSYNEQFF. In DNA form, the CDR3 reads TGTGCCAGCAGTTTAGCTAGCTCCTACAATGAGCAGTTCTTC. This chain uses TRBV28 with TRBJ2-1; D unresolved. CDR3 size: 14 residues. The germline gives CDR1 MDHEN, CDR2 SYDVKM. The germline V and J ends were trimmed by 2 bases and 0 bases, with 5 bases remaining between them.

The V gene is TRBV6-5, the J gene TRBJ1-3; D gene ambiguous. Trimming cost V 6 bases and J 0 bases, with 12 bases left between them. The germline V gene has CDR1 MNHEY and CDR2 SVGAGI. CDR3 length: 15 amino acids. Here the CDR3 DNA reads TGTGCCAGCAGGATTTCTGCAGTCTCTGGAAACACCATATATTTT. It codes for CASRISAVSGNTIYF.

This clone was seen only once. J is TRBJ2-1 and V is TRBV5-4; 11 nucleotides match TRBD2. With V trimmed by 4 bases and J by 6 bases, 12 bases remained unmatched. This CDR3 has 17 amino acids. The germline V gene encodes CDR1 SGHNT and CDR2 YYREEE (reference sequence). The DNA for the CDR3 is TGTGCCAGCAGCACATTAGACCTAGCGGGGGGTAGCAATGAGCAGTTCTTC. Encoded protein: CASSTLDLAGGSNEQFF.

Here the CDR3 DNA reads TGTGCCTGGTTCCGAGCCTGGACAGGGGGGAACTATGGCTACACCTTC. Translating gives CAWFRAWTGGNYGYTF. The chain carries TRBV30 and TRBJ1-2; 10 nucleotides align to TRBD1. Germline V gene sequence: CDR1 GTSNPN, CDR2 SVGIG (reference sequence). The J segment lost 2 bases and the V segment lost 5 bases, leaving 11 bases of the junction unmatched. The CDR3 contains 16 residues.

A few counts support this clone. V and J are TRBV5-1 and TRBJ1-4; D is unresolved. V lost 0 bases and J 8 bases, leaving 17 bases between the germline ends. Per germline, CDR1 SGHRS and CDR2 YFSETQ. CDR3 length: 16 residues. The CDR3 DNA is TGCGCCAGCAGCTTGGGAGGTCTCCGGGTTGGAGAAAAACTGTTTTTT. It encodes CASSLGGLRVGEKLFF.

V usage is TRBV5-6 and J usage is TRBJ1-4, with 7 bases lining up with TRBD1. CDR3 length: 15 amino acids. Germline lookup yields CDR1 SGHDT and CDR2 YYEEEE. The trim removed 7 bases at V and 6 bases at J, leaving 12 bases unmatched. The CDR3 sequence is CASSYSGQPDEKLFF. CDR3 bases: TGTGCCAGCTCCTACTCGGGACAGCCAGATGAAAAACTGTTTTTT.

This rearrangement joins TRBV5-1 to TRBJ1-2; 8 bases agree with TRBD1. The CDR3 totals 17 residues. V lost 0 bases to trimming and J lost 4 bases; unmatched junction nucleotides: 11. Germline V gene sequence: CDR1 SGHRS, CDR2 YFSETQ. CDR3 loop: CASSLANPNRGAYGYTF. The CDR3 DNA reads TGCGCCAGCAGCTTGGCCAATCCCAACAGGGGGGCCTATGGCTACACCTTC.

The gene calls are TRBV7-9 and TRBJ1-1; D call uncertain. Trimming removed 0 bases from V and 5 bases from J, with 13 bases in between. CDR1 and CDR2 from the germline V gene are SEHNR and FQNEAQ (reference sequence). CDR3 length equals 15 residues. In DNA, the CDR3 is TGTGCCAGCAGCTTAGCCTCCGGCGGGAGTACTGAAGCTTTCTTT. Protein: CASSLASGGSTEAFF.

The genes are TRBV27 and TRBJ2-7, with TRBD2 identical over 7 bases. J was trimmed by 0 bases and V by 6 bases; bases with no gene match: 8. CDR1 and CDR2 (germline): MNHEY, SMNVEV (reference sequence). The CDR3 runs 15 residues. The CDR3 spells CASSPRAGNSYEQYF. CDR3 sequence (DNA): TGTGCCAGCAGCCCGAGAGCGGGGAACTCCTACGAGCAGTACTTC.

The chain couples TRBV7-2 to TRBJ1-4; unclear D gene. V shed 5 bases and J shed 8 bases, with 12 bases lying between them. The germline V gene has CDR1 SGHTA and CDR2 FQGNSA. CDR3 size: 13 residues. The CDR3 spells CASSLNQGEKLFF. CDR3 coding DNA: TGTGCCAGCAGCCTCAACCAAGGGGAAAAACTGTTTTTT.

The chain combines TRBV6-1 with TRBJ1-2; 8 bases line up with TRBD1. The V gene's germline CDR1 is MNHNS and CDR2 SASEGT. The CDR3 extends over 15 amino acids. V shed 0 bases and J 9 bases; nucleotides not matched to a gene: 9. The CDR3 sequence is CASSEAFGRGQRYTF. In DNA, the CDR3 is TGTGCCAGCAGTGAAGCCTTTGGCAGGGGGCAGCGCTACACCTTC.

This chain connects TRBV19 to TRBJ1-1; D is uncertain. V shed 3 bases and J shed 1 base, with 9 bases lying between them. The CDR3 loop spans 14 amino acids. CDR1 LNHDA and CDR2 SQIVND come from the germline V gene (reference sequence). The DNA for the CDR3 is TGTGCCAGTAGTATGCAGGCCAGGAACACTGAAGCTTTCTTT. Encoded protein: CASSMQARNTEAFF.

This clone has a handful of counts. This rearrangement joins TRBV29-1 to TRBJ1-2, with TRBD1 matching 7 bases. The V gene's germline CDR1 is SQVTM and CDR2 ANQGSEA. J lost 0 bases, V lost 6 bases, and 7 bases had no gene match. The CDR3 extends over 14 amino acids. The CDR3 coding sequence is TGCAGCGTCCGGGGACAGACCTCTAACTATGGCTACACCTTC. As protein: CSVRGQTSNYGYTF. The variable domain in full, with the rest retrieved from reference TRBV29-1 and TRBJ1-2, is SAVISQKPSRDICQRGTSLTIQCQVDSQVTMMFWYRQQPGQSLTLIATANQGSEATYESGFVIDKFPISRPNLTFSTLTVSNMSPEDSSIYLCSVRGQTSNYGYTFGSGTRLTVV.

This chain links TRBV16 with TRBJ2-7; D is perhaps TRBD1 (6 bases). Germline lookup yields CDR1 KGHSY and CDR2 FQNENV. The CDR3 covers 14 residues. Trimming took off 3 bases at V and 5 bases at J, with 14 bases between the two ends. In DNA, the CDR3 is TGTGCCAGCAGCCACGGGGCAGCAGGGGACGAGCAGTACTTC. This gives the protein CASSHGAAGDEQYF.

The V and J genes are TRBV7-9 and TRBJ1-1; a possible D gene is TRBD1 (6 bases). Trimming removed 6 bases from V and 2 bases from J, with 10 bases in between. The CDR3 runs 13 residues. Germline CDR1 and CDR2: SEHNR and FQNEAQ (reference sequence). The CDR3 sequence: CASRTGSNTEAFF. CDR3 sequence (DNA): TGTGCCAGCAGGACAGGTTCCAACACTGAAGCTTTCTTT.

This sequence joins TRBV19 and TRBJ1-1, with D possibly matching TRBD1 (6 bases). The V end lost 4 bases, the J end lost 3 bases, and 12 bases lay between the germline ends. The CDR3 totals 14 residues. Looked up from germline, CDR1 is LNHDA and CDR2 is SQIVND (reference sequence). The chain's CDR3 is CASSRDIEDTEAFF. CDR3 sequence (DNA): TGTGCCAGTAGTAGGGACATTGAGGACACTGAAGCTTTCTTT.

The chain is built from TRBV7-2 and TRBJ2-7, with D perhaps matching TRBD1 or TRBD2 (6 bases each). The germline gives CDR1 SGHTA, CDR2 FQGNSA. The ends were cut back, 0 bases at V and 4 bases at J, with 19 bases in the middle. This CDR3 is 17 amino acids long. CDR3 DNA: TGTGCCAGCAGCTTAGCCCGGGAGCAGGGGTGGGGATACGAGCAGTACTTC. Translation: CASSLAREQGWGYEQYF.

The chain is built from TRBV4-1 and TRBJ1-1; possible D gene TRBD1, 6 bases. CDR3 length: 14 amino acids. Deletions cut 6 bases from V and 0 bases from J, with 11 bases between. Germline loops: CDR1 MGHRA, CDR2 YSYEKL. CDR3 protein: CASRNRAMNTEAFF. Written as DNA, the CDR3 is TGCGCCAGCAGAAACAGGGCCATGAACACTGAAGCTTTCTTT.